This T cell receptor (beta chain) was sequenced in a study of cytomegalovirus exposure and HLA in healthy donors. The germline V gene encodes CDR1 MGHRA and CDR2 YSYEKL. J was trimmed by 9 bases and V by 0 bases; bases with no gene match: 7. The CDR3 sequence is 15 residues long. The PCR had 60 Vbeta and 13 Jbeta primers. Generated by immunoSEQ multiplex PCR, the TCRdb table keeps only in-frame clones and is missing some. This sample's clone table lists more than 40,000 clones. What was sequenced was PBMCs. The sequence derives from a male donor in good health and CMV-seronegative. V is TRBV4-1 and J is TRBJ1-5, with 8 bases aligning to TRBD1. CDR3: CASSQEGTGRWPQHF. The CDR3, as DNA: TGCGCCAGCAGCCAAGAGGGGACAGGACGCTGGCCCCAGCATTTT.